This entry features one TCR beta chain sequence. Its antigen is unidentified. The source of the sample is a study of cytomegalovirus exposure and HLA in healthy donors. Overall study: In terms of ancestry, the Caucasian-associated cluster contained about 81% of the roughly 400 genotyped donors.

The CDR3 totals 16 residues. The germline V and J ends were trimmed by 4 bases and 1 base, with 16 bases remaining between them. Germline CDR1 is KGHSH and CDR2 is LQKENI. A multiplex PCR was run with 60 Vbeta primers and 13 Jbeta primers. The repertoire was sequenced with immunoSEQ multiplex PCR; TCRdb's copy has only in-frame clones and lacks some. The data contain over 150,000 clones, around 80% of them singletons. Whole-study findings and limits: Most CMV-associated TCR beta chains were later found to appear HLA-restricted.

This sequence was found in a man between 40 and 49 years old in good health and CMV-seronegative. Sequenced material: PBMCs. V gene TRBV18 combines with J gene TRBJ1-1; D perhaps matches TRBD1 (6 bases). As DNA, the CDR3 is TGTGCCAGCTCACTATACAGAGACAGGAAGAACACTGAAGCTTTCTTT. Amino acid sequence: CASSLYRDRKNTEAFF.